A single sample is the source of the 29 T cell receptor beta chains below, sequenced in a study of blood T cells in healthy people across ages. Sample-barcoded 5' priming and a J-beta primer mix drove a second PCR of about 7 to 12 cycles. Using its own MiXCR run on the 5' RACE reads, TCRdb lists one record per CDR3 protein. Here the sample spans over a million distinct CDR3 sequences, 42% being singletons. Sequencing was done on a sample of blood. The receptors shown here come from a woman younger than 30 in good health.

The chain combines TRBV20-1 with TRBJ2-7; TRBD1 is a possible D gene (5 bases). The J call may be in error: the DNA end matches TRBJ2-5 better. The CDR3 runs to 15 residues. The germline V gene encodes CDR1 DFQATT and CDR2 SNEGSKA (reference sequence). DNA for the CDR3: TGCAGTGCTAGAGATAGGCAGGGAAGCCAAGAGACCCAGTACTTC. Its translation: CSARDRQGSQETQYF.

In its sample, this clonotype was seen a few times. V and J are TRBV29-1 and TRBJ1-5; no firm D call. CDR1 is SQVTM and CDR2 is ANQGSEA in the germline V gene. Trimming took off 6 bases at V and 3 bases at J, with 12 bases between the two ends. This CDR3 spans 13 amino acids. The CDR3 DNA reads TGCAGCGTGAGCATGGGCAACAATCAGCCCCAGCATTTT. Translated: CSVSMGNNQPQHF.

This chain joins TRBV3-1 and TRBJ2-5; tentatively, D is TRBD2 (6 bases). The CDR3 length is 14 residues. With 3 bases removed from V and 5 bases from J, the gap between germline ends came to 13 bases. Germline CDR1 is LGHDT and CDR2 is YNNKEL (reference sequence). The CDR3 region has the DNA TGTGCCAGCAGCCAGTCCGGGGGTTATGAGACCCAGTACTTC. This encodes CASSQSGGYETQYF.

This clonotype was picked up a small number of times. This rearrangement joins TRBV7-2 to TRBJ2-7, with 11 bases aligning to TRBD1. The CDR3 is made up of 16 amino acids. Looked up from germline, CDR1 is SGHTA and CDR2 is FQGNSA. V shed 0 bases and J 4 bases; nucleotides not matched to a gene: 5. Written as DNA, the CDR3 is TGTGCCAGCAGCTTAGCGACCGGGACAGGGGGTTACGAGCAGTACTTC. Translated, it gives CASSLATGTGGYEQYF.

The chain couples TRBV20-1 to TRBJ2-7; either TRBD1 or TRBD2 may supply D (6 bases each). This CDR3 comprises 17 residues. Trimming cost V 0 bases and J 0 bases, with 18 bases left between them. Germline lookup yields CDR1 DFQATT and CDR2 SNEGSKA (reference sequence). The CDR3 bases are TGCAGTGCTAGAGAAACCGGGGGCGCCGTCTTCTCCTACGAGCAGTACTTC. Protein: CSARETGGAVFSYEQYF.

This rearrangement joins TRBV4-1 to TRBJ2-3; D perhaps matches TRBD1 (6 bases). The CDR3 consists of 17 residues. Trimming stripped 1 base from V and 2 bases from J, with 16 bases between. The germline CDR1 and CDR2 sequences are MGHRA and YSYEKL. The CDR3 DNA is TGCGCCAGCAGCCAAGCTCCGGGACAAAAAAACACAGATACGCAGTATTTT. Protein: CASSQAPGQKNTDTQYF.

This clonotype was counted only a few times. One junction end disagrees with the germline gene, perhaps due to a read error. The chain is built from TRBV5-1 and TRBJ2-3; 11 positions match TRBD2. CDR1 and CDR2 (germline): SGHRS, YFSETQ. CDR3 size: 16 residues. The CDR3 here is CASSLAGGVSTDTQYF. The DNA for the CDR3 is TGTGCCAGCAGTCTAGCGGGAGGTGTTAGCACAGATACGCAGTATTTT.

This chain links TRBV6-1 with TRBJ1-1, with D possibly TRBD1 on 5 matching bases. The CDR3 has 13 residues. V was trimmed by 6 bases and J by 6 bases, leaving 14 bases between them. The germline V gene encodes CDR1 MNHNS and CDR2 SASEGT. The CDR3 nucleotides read TGTGCCAGCAGCCTTACACAGGTTGCTGAAGCTTTCTTT. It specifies CASSLTQVAEAFF.

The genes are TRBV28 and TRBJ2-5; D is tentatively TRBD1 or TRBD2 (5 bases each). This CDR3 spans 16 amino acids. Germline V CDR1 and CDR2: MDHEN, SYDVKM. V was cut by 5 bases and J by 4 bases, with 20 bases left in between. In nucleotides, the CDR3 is TGTGCCAGCAGTCCGGGGCTTATGGTGGTGGGAGAGACCCAGTACTTC. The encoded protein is CASSPGLMVVGETQYF.

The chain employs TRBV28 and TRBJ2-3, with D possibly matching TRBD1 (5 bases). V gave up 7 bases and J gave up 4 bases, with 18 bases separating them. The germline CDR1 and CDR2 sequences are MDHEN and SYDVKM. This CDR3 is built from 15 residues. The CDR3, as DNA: TGTGCCAGCAACCAGGGTGTTGTCGTTCCAGATACGCAGTATTTT. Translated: CASNQGVVVPDTQYF.

The CDR3 DNA reads as TGTGCCAGCAGTTCCAAGTACAATGAGCAGTTCTTC. It encodes CASSSKYNEQFF. The chain has TRBV28 and TRBJ2-1; D gene ambiguous. CDR1 and CDR2 (germline): MDHEN, SYDVKM. V dropped 4 bases and J dropped 4 bases, with 5 bases sitting between them. The CDR3 covers 12 residues.

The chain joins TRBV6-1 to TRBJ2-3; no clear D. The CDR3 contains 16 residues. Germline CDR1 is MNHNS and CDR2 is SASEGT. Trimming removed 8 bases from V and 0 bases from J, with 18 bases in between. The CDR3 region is CASLRLGSASTDTQYF. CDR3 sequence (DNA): TGTGCCAGCTTAAGACTGGGGTCCGCTAGCACAGATACGCAGTATTTT.

DNA for the CDR3: TGTGCCACCAGCGGGGGACAGACGGTCACAGATACGCAGTATTTT. Translating it yields CATSGGQTVTDTQYF. V is TRBV24-1 and J is TRBJ2-3; weak D call: TRBD1 (7 bases). The germline V and J ends were trimmed by 7 bases and 2 bases, with 15 bases remaining between them. Germline lookup yields CDR1 KGHDR and CDR2 SFDVKD. This CDR3 spans 15 amino acids.

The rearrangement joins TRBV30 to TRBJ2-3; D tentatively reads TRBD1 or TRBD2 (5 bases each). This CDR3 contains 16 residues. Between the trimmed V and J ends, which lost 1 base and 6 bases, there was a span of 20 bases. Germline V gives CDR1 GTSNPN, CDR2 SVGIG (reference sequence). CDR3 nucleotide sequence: TGTGCCTGGAGTGCCTCCTGGTCGGGACGACAGGATACGCAGTATTTT. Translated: CAWSASWSGRQDTQYF.

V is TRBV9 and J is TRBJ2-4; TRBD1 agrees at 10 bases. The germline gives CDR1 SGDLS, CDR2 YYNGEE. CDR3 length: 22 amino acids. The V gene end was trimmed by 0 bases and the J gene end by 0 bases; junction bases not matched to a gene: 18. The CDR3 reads CASSVGVVRGTGAPLAKNIQYF. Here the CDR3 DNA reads TGTGCCAGCAGCGTAGGGGTAGTAAGAGGGACAGGGGCGCCTCTAGCCAAAAACATTCAGTACTTC.

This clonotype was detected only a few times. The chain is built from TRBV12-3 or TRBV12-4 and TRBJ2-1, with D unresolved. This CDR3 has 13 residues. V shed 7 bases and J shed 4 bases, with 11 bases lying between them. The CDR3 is CASTPRPYNEQFF. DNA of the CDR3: TGTGCCAGCACCCCTCGGCCTTACAATGAGCAGTTCTTC.

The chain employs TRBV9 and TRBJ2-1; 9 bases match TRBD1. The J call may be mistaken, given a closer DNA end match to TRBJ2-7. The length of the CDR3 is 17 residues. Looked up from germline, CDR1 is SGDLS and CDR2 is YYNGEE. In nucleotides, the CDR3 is TGTGCCAGCAGCCCCGGTAGGGGGACAGGGTCCTACAATGAGCAGTACTTC. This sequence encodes CASSPGRGTGSYNEQYF.

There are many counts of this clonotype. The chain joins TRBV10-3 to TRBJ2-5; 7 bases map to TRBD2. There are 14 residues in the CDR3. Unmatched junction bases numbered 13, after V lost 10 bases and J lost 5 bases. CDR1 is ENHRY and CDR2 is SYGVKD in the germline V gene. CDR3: CATRAGTIRETQYF. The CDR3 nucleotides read TGTGCCACCCGAGCGGGGACCATCCGGGAGACCCAGTACTTC.

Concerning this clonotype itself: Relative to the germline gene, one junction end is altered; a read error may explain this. DNA of the CDR3: TGTGCCAGCAGTGGTAGCGGGAGCCGAGCAGATGCGCAGTATTTT. The encoded protein is CASSGSGSRADAQYF. The genes are TRBV12-3 or TRBV12-4 and TRBJ2-3; 9 bases map to TRBD2. The CDR3 runs 15 residues.

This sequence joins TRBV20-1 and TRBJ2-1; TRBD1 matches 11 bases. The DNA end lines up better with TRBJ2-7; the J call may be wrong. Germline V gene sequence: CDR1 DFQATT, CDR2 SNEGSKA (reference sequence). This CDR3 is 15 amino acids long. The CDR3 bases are TGCAGTGCTCTACGACGGGGACAGGGGGGCAATGAGCAGTACTTC. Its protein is CSALRRGQGGNEQYF.

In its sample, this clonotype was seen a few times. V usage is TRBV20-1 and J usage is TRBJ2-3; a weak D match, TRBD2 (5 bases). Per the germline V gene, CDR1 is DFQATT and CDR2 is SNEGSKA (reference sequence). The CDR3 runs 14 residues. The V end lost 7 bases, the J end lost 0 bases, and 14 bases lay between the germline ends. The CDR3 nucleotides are TGCAGTGTGGTCCGGGGAGCTAGCACAGATACGCAGTATTTT. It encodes CSVVRGASTDTQYF.

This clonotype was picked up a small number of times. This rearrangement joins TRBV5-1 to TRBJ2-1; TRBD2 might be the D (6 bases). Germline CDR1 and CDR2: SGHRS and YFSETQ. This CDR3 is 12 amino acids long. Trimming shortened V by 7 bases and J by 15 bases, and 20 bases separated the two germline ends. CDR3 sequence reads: CASGPGLGASFF. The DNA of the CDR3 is TGCGCCAGCGGGCCGGGACTGGGTGCGTCGTTCTTC.

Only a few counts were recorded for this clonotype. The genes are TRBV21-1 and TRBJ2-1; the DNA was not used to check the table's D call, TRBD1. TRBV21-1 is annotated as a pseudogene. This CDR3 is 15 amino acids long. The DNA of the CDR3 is TGTGCCAGCAGCAAAGAGGGACAGGGGACAGATGAGCAGTTCTTC. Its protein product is CASSKEGQGTDEQFF.

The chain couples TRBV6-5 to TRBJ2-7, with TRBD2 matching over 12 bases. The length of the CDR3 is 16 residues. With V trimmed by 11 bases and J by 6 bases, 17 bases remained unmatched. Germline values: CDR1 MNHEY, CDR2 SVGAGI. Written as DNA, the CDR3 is TGTGCCTCCCAGGAGGGGCGACTAGCGGGAGAGGGCGAGCAGTACTTC. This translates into CASQEGRLAGEGEQYF.

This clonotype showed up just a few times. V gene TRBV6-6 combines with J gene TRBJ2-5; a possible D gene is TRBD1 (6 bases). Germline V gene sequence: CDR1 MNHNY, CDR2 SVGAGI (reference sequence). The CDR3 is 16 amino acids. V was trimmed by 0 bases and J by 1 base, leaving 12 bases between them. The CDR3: CASSYSLPQGQETQYF. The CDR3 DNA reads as TGTGCCAGCAGTTACTCGTTACCACAGGGCCAAGAGACCCAGTACTTC.

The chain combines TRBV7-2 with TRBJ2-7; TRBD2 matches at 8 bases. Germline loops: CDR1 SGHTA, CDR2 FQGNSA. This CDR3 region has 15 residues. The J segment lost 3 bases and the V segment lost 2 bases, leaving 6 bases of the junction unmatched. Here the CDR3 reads CASSLTGGPYYEQYF. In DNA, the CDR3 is TGTGCCAGCAGCTTAACGGGAGGGCCGTACTACGAGCAGTACTTC. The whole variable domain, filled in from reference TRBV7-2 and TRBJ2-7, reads GAGVSQSPSNKVTEKGKDVELRCDPISGHTALYWYRQSLGQGLEFLIYFQGNSAPDKSGLPSDRFSAERTGGSVSTLTIQRTQQEDSAVYLCASSLTGGPYYEQYFGPGTRLTVT.

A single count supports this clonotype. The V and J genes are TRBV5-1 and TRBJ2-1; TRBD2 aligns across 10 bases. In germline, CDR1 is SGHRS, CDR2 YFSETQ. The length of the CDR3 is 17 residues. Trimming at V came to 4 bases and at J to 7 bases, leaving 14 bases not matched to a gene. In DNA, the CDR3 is TGCGCCAGCAGCCAGCTAGCGGGAGAGGCGGTTCAAAATGAGCAGTTCTTC. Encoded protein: CASSQLAGEAVQNEQFF.

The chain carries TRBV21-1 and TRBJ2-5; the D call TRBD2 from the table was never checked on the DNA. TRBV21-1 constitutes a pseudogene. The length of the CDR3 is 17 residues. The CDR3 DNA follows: TGTGCCAGCAGGGGTCCCAAAGCGGGACGGGTCAGAGAGACCCAGTACTTC. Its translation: CASRGPKAGRVRETQYF.

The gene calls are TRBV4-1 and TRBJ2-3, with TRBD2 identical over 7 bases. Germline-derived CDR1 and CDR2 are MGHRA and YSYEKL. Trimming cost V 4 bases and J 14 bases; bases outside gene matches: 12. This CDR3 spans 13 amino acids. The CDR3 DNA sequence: TGCGCCAGCAGCCTCAATCGGGAGGTTCTAGGGTATTTT. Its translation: CASSLNREVLGYF.